A single sample gave rise to the 5 T cell receptor beta chains below, sequenced in a study of blood T cell repertoires in COVID-19. Sequencing used immunoSEQ multiplex PCR; TCRdb keeps in-frame clones, though not all of them. The profile shows more than 90,000 clones, over 80% of them singletons. Sample: peripheral blood. The receptor set was obtained from a man aged 45-65 years with active COVID-19.

The rearrangement joins TRBV28 to TRBJ2-2; 7 bases fit TRBD1. Per germline, CDR1 MDHEN and CDR2 SYDVKM. The junction had 14 bases not matched to a gene; V was cut back by 5 bases and J by 14 bases. The CDR3 spans 14 residues. The CDR3 sequence is CASSLGQEVQNLFF. For the CDR3, the DNA is TGTGCCAGCAGTCTAGGACAGGAGGTCCAGAACCTGTTTTTT.

This rearrangement joins TRBV19 to TRBJ1-3; D unresolved. This CDR3 comprises 14 residues. CDR1 is LNHDA, CDR2 SQIVND, per germline (reference sequence). V lost 10 bases, J lost 0 bases, and 13 bases lay in between. Here the CDR3 DNA reads TGTGCCAATTCGCGGCTTATCTCTGGAAACACCATATATTTT. Residues: CANSRLISGNTIYF.

V gene TRBV5-4 combines with J gene TRBJ2-1, with 7 bases aligning to TRBD2. J gave up 11 bases and V 4 bases, and 9 bases lay outside the gene matches. Per the germline V gene, CDR1 is SGHNT and CDR2 is YYREEE (reference sequence). The CDR3 has 13 residues. For the CDR3, the DNA is TGTGCCAGCAGCAATCAGGCGGGGGAAAAGCAGTTCTTC. This encodes CASSNQAGEKQFF.

J is TRBJ1-3 and V is TRBV6-6, with D perhaps matching TRBD1 (6 bases). V dropped 5 bases and J dropped 2 bases, with 7 bases sitting between them. CDR1 and CDR2 from the germline V gene are MNHNY and SVGAGI (reference sequence). This CDR3 is built from 13 residues. The CDR3 loop is CASSQGPGNTIYF. The DNA for the CDR3 is TGTGCCAGCAGTCAGGGGCCTGGAAACACCATATATTTT.

This rearrangement joins TRBV18 to TRBJ2-5; 11 bases align to TRBD2. Germline values: CDR1 KGHSH, CDR2 LQKENI. J was trimmed by 11 bases and V by 2 bases; bases with no gene match: 19. The CDR3 contains 18 residues. CDR3: CASSPIRLAGGHVDSQYF. For the CDR3, the DNA is TGTGCCAGCTCACCAATTCGGCTAGCGGGAGGCCATGTAGACTCACAGTACTTC.